The 18 T cell receptor delta chains below come from one sample, sequenced in a study of gamma-delta T cells after stem cell transplantation. TCRdb redid clone calling on the RT-PCR reads using CATT. The sample has 11,000 or so delta-chain clones; around 1.2% are singletons. Sequences were obtained from gamma-delta T cells. Receptor source: a human donor. It is not recorded whose cells these are; they may come from a transplant donor.

DNA of the CDR3: TGTGCCTGTGACCTACTGGGGGATACGCGAAGGACCGATAAACTCATCTTT. It translates to CACDLLGDTRRTDKLIF. The chain uses TRDV2 and TRDJ1; 13 bases agree with TRDD3. The junction had 8 bases not matched to a gene; V was cut back by 3 bases and J by 2 bases. CDR3 length equals 17 residues. Germline CDR1 is GEAIGNYY and CDR2 is EKD.

This clone has ten or more counts. This chain joins TRDV2 and TRDJ1, with 13 bases that match TRDD3. Germline trimming cut 3 bases from V and 0 bases from J; bases unmatched to any gene: 9. This CDR3 is 18 amino acids long. Germline values: CDR1 GEAIGNYY, CDR2 EKD. CDR3 nucleotide sequence: TGTGCCTGTGACGGTTTACTGGGGGATACGCGGGACACCGATAAACTCATCTTT. Encoded protein: CACDGLLGDTRDTDKLIF.

Regarding this clone: A read error likely explains why the TCRdb protein, taken from a much larger clone, differs from this DNA's translation at residue 7; the protein shown is translated from the DNA. The chain employs TRDV2 and TRDJ1; 9 nucleotides align to TRDD3. This CDR3 region has 19 residues. The germline V gene encodes CDR1 GEAIGNYY and CDR2 EKD. Trimming removed 0 bases from V and 0 bases from J; junction bases left unmatched: 13. The CDR3 region is CACDTVPETGGKYTDKLIF. CDR3 nucleotide sequence: TGTGCCTGTGACACCGTGCCCGAAACTGGGGGAAAGTACACCGATAAACTCATCTTT.

This clone was observed a handful of times. The same CDR3 can be traced to other DNA sequences in this sample. This rearrangement joins TRDV2 to TRDJ1, with TRDD3 as a possible D gene (5 bases). The CDR3 loop spans 19 amino acids. With 0 bases removed from V and 3 bases from J, the gap between germline ends came to 25 bases. Germline V gene data show CDR1 as GEAIGNYY and CDR2 as EKD. CDR3 in amino acids: CACDTVRGRRESFADKLIF. The CDR3 DNA sequence: TGTGCCTGTGACACCGTGCGGGGAAGAAGGGAATCGTTCGCCGATAAACTCATCTTT.

This clone was seen more than once but under ten times. TCRdb's entry gives the protein of a much larger clone, which mismatches this DNA's translation at residue 6, likely from a read error; the protein reported here is translated from the DNA. The chain uses TRDV2 and TRDJ1; tentative D call: TRDD3 (5 bases). The V end lost 1 base, the J end lost 4 bases, and 15 bases lay between the germline ends. Germline CDR1 is GEAIGNYY and CDR2 is EKD. The CDR3 runs to 15 residues. In nucleotides, the CDR3 is TGTGCCTGTGACACACGGGGGGCCAGAGACGATAAACTCATCTTT. Amino acid sequence: CACDTRGARDDKLIF.

This clone was seen more than once but under ten times. TCRdb pairs this DNA with a much larger clone's protein that differs at residue 10, likely a read error; the protein shown was translated from the DNA. The gene calls are TRDV2 and TRDJ1, with 7 positions matching TRDD3. The V segment lost 1 base and the J segment 0 bases; nucleotides outside the gene matches: 13. Germline CDR1 GEAIGNYY, CDR2 EKD. This CDR3 is 18 amino acids long. CDR3: CACDTLGGRASYTDKLIF. The DNA for the CDR3 is TGTGCCTGTGACACTCTGGGGGGTCGCGCTTCGTACACCGATAAACTCATCTTT.

As regards this clone: TCRdb lists the protein of a much larger clone for this DNA, which differs at residue 4, so this is likely a read error; the protein given here is translated from the DNA itself. The CDR3 DNA reads TGTGCCTGTGCCACCCTAACGAGGGGATACACCGATAAACTCATCTTT. Protein: CACATLTRGYTDKLIF. The chain couples TRDV2 to TRDJ1; weak D call: TRDD3 (6 bases). CDR3 length: 16 amino acids. Germline lookup yields CDR1 GEAIGNYY and CDR2 EKD.

A note on this clone: This could be a read error, since a much larger clone is one nucleotide away. The rearrangement uses TRDV2 and TRDJ3; a weak D match, TRDD3 (6 bases). This CDR3 contains 23 residues. Germline values: CDR1 GEAIGNYY, CDR2 EKD. The CDR3 DNA reads as TGTGCCTGTGACACCGATTTGGACCGATACGCGCCTCGGGGCTCCTGGGACACCCGACACATGTTTTTC. As protein: CACDTDLDRYAPRGSWDTRHMFF.

Notes on this clone: The junction departs from germline at one end; a sequencing error may be responsible. The chain uses TRDV2 and TRDJ1; 13 bases are shared with TRDD3. The CDR3 is 17 residues long. CDR1 GEAIGNYY and CDR2 EKD come from the germline V gene. CDR3 bases: TGTGCCTGTGCCACCCTACTGGGGGATACGGGATCCGATAAACTCATCTTT. Amino acids: CACATLLGDTGSDKLIF.

This clone was seen more than once but under ten times. This DNA's translation differs at residue 4 from TCRdb's protein, which comes from a much larger clone; a read error is likely, and the protein shown is translated from the DNA. Other DNA sequences in the sample encode the same CDR3. This sequence joins TRDV2 and TRDJ1; 9 nucleotides agree with TRDD3. Germline values: CDR1 GEAIGNYY, CDR2 EKD. This CDR3 contains 19 residues. The ends lost 4 bases at V and 3 bases at J; junction bases unmatched: 20. In nucleotides, the CDR3 is TGTGCCTGTGAACTACTGGGGGACACAAGGCCAGGTGTGGCCGATAAACTCATCTTT. Translating it yields CACELLGDTRPGVADKLIF.

V is TRDV2 and J is TRDJ1, with 12 bases fitting TRDD3. The CDR3 sequence is 19 residues long. Germline CDR1 and CDR2: GEAIGNYY and EKD. With 0 bases clipped from V and 1 base from J, the junction kept 11 bases outside the gene matches. This CDR3 reads CACDTGGLLGDTGTDKLIF. The CDR3 bases are TGTGCCTGTGACACCGGGGGCCTACTGGGGGATACAGGCACCGATAAACTCATCTTT.

This clone was detected only a few times. For this DNA, TCRdb reports the protein of a much larger clone, which diverges at residue 3, most likely from a read error; the protein presented here is translated directly from the DNA. The CDR3 sequence is CARDMLPNSPNTDKLIF. CDR3 DNA: TGTGCCCGTGACATGTTACCGAACTCACCCAACACCGATAAACTCATCTTT. The chain carries TRDV2 and TRDJ1; the D is unclear. The CDR3 runs to 17 residues. CDR1 and CDR2 from the germline V gene are GEAIGNYY and EKD.

The table lists this clone with a few counts. The protein held in TCRdb is that of a much larger clone and does not match this DNA's translation at residue 9, likely because of a read error; the protein shown is translated from the DNA. The V call is TRDV2, the J call TRDJ1; 7 bases align to TRDD3. The CDR3 is 14 residues long. Trimming removed 0 bases from V and 6 bases from J; junction bases left unmatched: 6. CDR1 GEAIGNYY and CDR2 EKD come from the germline V gene. The chain's CDR3 is CACDTVGDYHKLIF. CDR3 nucleotide sequence: TGTGCCTGTGACACCGTGGGGGACTACCATAAACTCATCTTT.

The rearrangement uses TRDV2 and TRDJ1, with TRDD3 matching 7 bases. Germline assignment: CDR1 GEAIGNYY and CDR2 EKD. V trimming: 0 bases; J trimming: 1 base; junction bases outside the gene matches: 7. This CDR3 has 16 amino acids. DNA for the CDR3: TGTGCCTGTGACACCCTCGCGGGGGATGTCACCGATAAACTCATCTTT. Amino acid sequence: CACDTLAGDVTDKLIF.

This clone was seen ten or more times. A much bigger clone sits one base away, suggesting this may be a read error. The V and J genes are TRDV2 and TRDJ1, with 9 bases identical to TRDD3. The germline V gene encodes CDR1 GEAIGNYY and CDR2 EKD. Trimming at V came to 0 bases and at J to 0 bases, leaving 19 bases not matched to a gene. CDR3 length equals 21 residues. CDR3 nucleotides: TGTGCCTGTGACACCGTGGCCGGGGGATACACTGGATCCATTTACACCGATAAACTCATCTTT. This encodes CACDTVAGGYTGSIYTDKLIF.

This clone appeared a few times. The chain is built from TRDV2 and TRDJ1, with 11 positions matching TRDD3. V lost 0 bases and J lost 0; bases outside the gene matches: 8. The CDR3 has 18 amino acids. CDR1 is GEAIGNYY, CDR2 EKD, per germline. The CDR3 bases are TGTGCCTGTGACACCGTCGCTGGGGGATACCGAGACACCGATAAACTCATCTTT. It yields the protein CACDTVAGGYRDTDKLIF.

This clone appeared a few times. Other DNA sequences in the sample encode the same CDR3. The chain recombines TRDV2 with TRDJ1, with 11 bases identical to TRDD3. V shed 3 bases, J shed 9 bases, and the junction held 11 bases outside the gene matches. Germline assignment: CDR1 GEAIGNYY and CDR2 EKD. The CDR3 extends over 15 amino acids. The CDR3 sequence: CACDPLLGDRTQLIF. CDR3 bases: TGTGCCTGTGACCCTCTACTGGGGGATAGAACACAACTCATCTTT.

The sample holds a few counts of this clone. The protein recorded in TCRdb matches a much larger clone and deviates from this DNA's translation at residue 8, suggesting a read error; the protein here is obtained by translating the DNA. The chain recombines TRDV2 with TRDJ1, with TRDD3 identical over 7 bases. The V and J ends lost 1 base and 0 bases, in that order; junction bases with no gene match: 10. CDR1 GEAIGNYY and CDR2 EKD come from the germline V gene. The CDR3 has 17 amino acids. DNA for the CDR3: TGTGCCTGTGACACGCTAAGGAGGATACGACACACCGATAAACTCATCTTT. Its translation is CACDTLRRIRHTDKLIF.